The 29 T cell receptor beta chains reported below all come from one sample, sequenced in a study of blood T cell repertoires in COVID-19. Method: immunoSEQ multiplex PCR; TCRdb's copy keeps in-frame clones and lacks some. The data hold fewer than 100,000 clones, with 86% observed a single time. The sample comprised peripheral blood. The origin of the receptors is a man between 50 and 59 years old with acute or convalescent COVID-19.

This chain uses TRBV3-1 (or the pseudogene TRBV3-2) with TRBJ2-7; D remains unclear. Trimming left V 0 bases short and J 3 bases short, with 9 bases between. CDR3 length: 14 amino acids. Germline assignment: CDR1 LGHDT and CDR2 YNNKEL (reference sequence). CDR3 DNA: TGTGCCAGCAGCCAAGATTTGGCCCTCTACGAGCAGTACTTC. Translation: CASSQDLALYEQYF.

The genes are TRBV2 and TRBJ1-5, with a tentative D call TRBD1 (6 bases). This CDR3 contains 15 residues. Per germline, CDR1 SNHLY and CDR2 FYNNEI. Trimming took 8 bases from V and 0 from J, leaving 14 bases between them. In DNA, the CDR3 is TGTGCCAGCGGCAACAGGGAGTATAGCAATCAGCCCCAGCATTTT. Its translation is CASGNREYSNQPQHF.

The V and J genes are TRBV7-9 and TRBJ2-5, with D tentatively TRBD2 (7 bases). V was pared by 2 bases and J by 1 base, with 14 bases between. Germline V gene lookup returns CDR1 SEHNR and CDR2 FQNEAQ (reference sequence). CDR3 length equals 16 residues. The CDR3 region is CASSLLEGGAQETQYF. CDR3 DNA: TGTGCCAGCAGCTTATTAGAAGGGGGGGCCCAAGAGACCCAGTACTTC.

The chain recombines TRBV14 with TRBJ1-2; maybe TRBD1 (5 bases). This CDR3 has 13 residues. Germline CDR1 and CDR2: SGHDN and FVKESK. V shed 4 bases and J shed 7 bases, with 13 bases lying between them. The CDR3 loop reads CASSRGTVSGYTF. In DNA, the CDR3 is TGTGCCAGCAGCCGCGGGACCGTGAGTGGCTACACCTTC.

The gene calls are TRBV6-5 and TRBJ1-5; TRBD1 matches 10 bases. J gave up 4 bases and V 7 bases, and 4 bases lay outside the gene matches. CDR3 size: 14 residues. Germline V gene data show CDR1 as MNHEY and CDR2 as SVGAGI. The CDR3 protein is CASKGQGYNQPQHF. The CDR3 bases are TGTGCCAGCAAGGGACAGGGGTATAATCAGCCCCAGCATTTT.

The J gene is TRBJ2-1, the V gene TRBV5-1; D is possibly TRBD2 (6 bases). V gave up 5 bases and J gave up 1 base, with 13 bases separating them. The CDR3 totals 15 residues. Germline assignment: CDR1 SGHRS and CDR2 YFSETQ. The CDR3 spells CASRPGTPSYNEQFF. CDR3 nucleotide sequence: TGCGCCAGCAGGCCCGGGACTCCTTCCTACAATGAGCAGTTCTTC.

The chain employs TRBV6-6 and TRBJ1-1; 9 positions agree with TRBD1. This CDR3 contains 17 residues. The germline CDR1 and CDR2 sequences are MNHNY and SVGAGI (reference sequence). Unmatched junction bases numbered 11, after V lost 5 bases and J lost 1 base. The CDR3 loop is CASSHMGGTGTNTEAFF. The CDR3 DNA sequence: TGTGCCAGCAGTCACATGGGGGGGACAGGGACGAACACTGAAGCTTTCTTT.

V and J are TRBV4-1 and TRBJ2-7, with 7 bases matching TRBD1. The J segment lost 4 bases and the V segment lost 4 bases, leaving 13 bases of the junction unmatched. Germline V gives CDR1 MGHRA, CDR2 YSYEKL. CDR3 size: 16 residues. CDR3 region: CASSLLIRDRRYEQYF. The CDR3 DNA follows: TGCGCCAGCAGCCTACTTATTAGGGACAGACGTTACGAGCAGTACTTC.

In this sample, this clone turned up a few times. The J gene is TRBJ2-7, the V gene TRBV7-2; D call uncertain. Between the trimmed V and J ends, which lost 5 bases and 6 bases, there was a span of 14 bases. CDR1 is SGHTA, CDR2 FQGNSA, per germline. The CDR3 covers 13 residues. This CDR3 reads CASSPLPSGEQYF. The CDR3 region has the DNA TGTGCCAGCAGCCCACTCCCGTCGGGCGAGCAGTACTTC.

This rearrangement joins TRBV30 to TRBJ1-1; no definite D call. The CDR3 covers 13 residues. Germline V gene lookup returns CDR1 GTSNPN and CDR2 SVGIG (reference sequence). With 2 bases removed from V and 4 bases from J, the gap between germline ends came to 11 bases. In DNA, the CDR3 is TGTGCCTGGAGTCCACGCCCGAGCACTGAAGCTTTCTTT. The encoded protein is CAWSPRPSTEAFF.

This sequence joins TRBV19 and TRBJ2-3; TRBD1 matches 8 bases. The germline gives CDR1 LNHDA, CDR2 SQIVND (reference sequence). There are 15 residues in the CDR3. With V trimmed by 5 bases and J by 7 bases, 11 bases remained unmatched. Here the CDR3 reads CASSDRDRLLYTQYF. Here the CDR3 DNA reads TGTGCCAGTAGTGACCGGGACAGGTTACTCTATACGCAGTATTTT.

The chain uses TRBV12-5 and TRBJ2-4, with a tentative D call TRBD1 (6 bases). This CDR3 spans 21 amino acids. Germline assignment: CDR1 LGHNT and CDR2 FRNRAP. V gave up 0 bases and J gave up 4 bases, with 28 bases separating them. Here the CDR3 reads CASGLVNRDGFCATIKNIQYF. CDR3 nucleotide sequence: TGTGCTAGTGGTTTGGTAAACAGGGACGGTTTTTGCGCTACCATTAAAAACATTCAGTACTTC.

This rearrangement joins TRBV6-5 to TRBJ2-7, with D perhaps matching TRBD1 (6 bases). This CDR3 spans 14 amino acids. The germline gives CDR1 MNHEY, CDR2 SVGAGI. With 5 bases removed from V and 2 bases from J, the gap between germline ends came to 13 bases. CDR3 bases: TGTGCCAGCAGTAAAACAGGGCGCACCTACGAGCAGTACTTC. It yields the protein CASSKTGRTYEQYF.

The V call is TRBV6-5, the J call TRBJ1-5, with D possibly matching TRBD1 (5 bases). CDR1 MNHEY and CDR2 SVGAGI come from the germline V gene. V lost 0 bases and J 5 bases, leaving 8 bases between the germline ends. The CDR3 covers 14 residues. Here the CDR3 reads CASSYSTADQPQHF. CDR3 sequence (DNA): TGTGCCAGCAGTTACTCGACAGCCGATCAGCCCCAGCATTTT.

CDR3 in amino acids: CASRGGTSPNYGYTF. CDR3 sequence (DNA): TGTGCCAGCCGCGGCGGTACTTCACCTAACTATGGCTACACCTTC. The chain combines TRBV27 with TRBJ1-2, with D uncertain. Germline V gene lookup returns CDR1 MNHEY and CDR2 SMNVEV (reference sequence). This CDR3 contains 15 residues. Trimming removed 8 bases at V and 0 bases at J, with 16 bases between.

The gene calls are TRBV7-2 and TRBJ2-1, with D maybe TRBD2 (5 bases). CDR1 is SGHTA, CDR2 FQGNSA, per germline. Trimming shortened V by 4 bases and J by 13 bases, and 11 bases separated the two germline ends. This CDR3 has 11 amino acids. The CDR3 protein is CASSSERDQFF. CDR3 nucleotide sequence: TGTGCCAGCAGCTCGGAGAGGGATCAGTTCTTC.

This sequence joins TRBV7-9 and TRBJ1-2; TRBD1 is a possible D gene (5 bases). CDR3 length: 13 amino acids. Per the germline V gene, CDR1 is SEHNR and CDR2 is FQNEAQ (reference sequence). The V and J ends lost 4 bases and 13 bases respectively, with 19 bases between them. The DNA for the CDR3 is TGTGCCAGCAGCTCTGACAGCCGCGAAAGGTCCACCTTC. This translates into CASSSDSRERSTF.

The chain couples TRBV5-1 to TRBJ2-1; possible D gene TRBD2, 6 bases. Per the germline V gene, CDR1 is SGHRS and CDR2 is YFSETQ. V dropped 4 bases and J dropped 9 bases, with 17 bases sitting between them. This CDR3 comprises 14 residues. CDR3 sequence reads: CASSPRVRGSEQFF. The CDR3 bases are TGCGCCAGCAGCCCCAGGGTGCGGGGTAGTGAGCAGTTCTTC. Drawing the rest from reference TRBV5-1 and TRBJ2-1, the complete variable domain is KAGVTQTPRYLIKTRGQQVTLSCSPISGHRSVSWYQQTPGQGLQFLFEYFSETQRNKGNFPGRFSGRQFSNSRSEMNVSTLELGDSALYLCASSPRVRGSEQFFGPGTRLTVL.

This chain joins TRBV3-1 (or the pseudogene TRBV3-2) and TRBJ2-2; a possible D gene is TRBD2 (5 bases). Germline CDR1 reads LGHDT; CDR2 reads YNNKEL (reference sequence). There are 16 residues in the CDR3. V was pared by 5 bases and J by 1 base, with 14 bases between. CDR3 protein: CASSSRARQNTGELFF. CDR3 sequence (DNA): TGTGCCAGCAGCTCGAGGGCGAGACAGAACACCGGGGAGCTGTTTTTT.

This chain connects TRBV2 to TRBJ2-3; 13 bases are shared with TRBD2. CDR1 SNHLY and CDR2 FYNNEI come from the germline V gene. The CDR3 sequence is 16 residues long. The trim removed 3 bases at V and 3 bases at J, leaving 3 bases unmatched. The CDR3 reads CASSERTSGRTDTQYF. The CDR3 bases are TGTGCCAGCAGTGAGAGGACTAGCGGGAGAACAGATACGCAGTATTTT.

The chain has TRBV7-3 and TRBJ2-3; 9 bases match TRBD2. V lost 2 bases and J lost 1; bases outside the gene matches: 7. This CDR3 is 17 amino acids long. The V gene's germline CDR1 is SGHTA and CDR2 FQGTGA. The DNA for the CDR3 is TGTGCCAGCAGCTTAGATCCTAGCGGGACGGGCACAGATACGCAGTATTTT. It translates to CASSLDPSGTGTDTQYF. Drawing the rest from reference TRBV7-3 and TRBJ2-3, the complete variable domain is GAGVSQTPSNKVTEKGKYVELRCDPISGHTALYWYRQSLGQGPEFLIYFQGTGAADDSGLPNDRFFAVRPEGSVSTLKIQRTERGDSAVYLCASSLDPSGTGTDTQYFGPGTRLTVL.

The chain uses TRBV11-2 and TRBJ2-1; 9 bases agree with TRBD1. J was trimmed by 3 bases and V by 3 bases; bases with no gene match: 3. The CDR3 spans 15 residues. CDR1 is SGHAT, CDR2 FQNNGV, per germline. CDR3 amino acids: CASSFTGGGYNEQFF. The CDR3, as DNA: TGTGCCAGCAGCTTCACAGGGGGCGGCTACAATGAGCAGTTCTTC.

The J gene is TRBJ2-1, the V gene TRBV18; TRBD2 matches at 7 bases. This CDR3 spans 16 amino acids. In germline, CDR1 is KGHSH, CDR2 LQKENI. J lost 6 bases, V lost 4 bases, and 12 bases had no gene match. CDR3 bases: TGTGCCAGCTCACAAGGGACTACGACTTACTTCAATGAGCAGTTCTTC. This sequence encodes CASSQGTTTYFNEQFF. The full variable domain, its missing parts supplied by reference TRBV18 and TRBJ2-1, is NAGVMQNPRHLVRRRGQEARLRCSPMKGHSHVYWYRQLPEEGLKFMVYLQKENIIDESGMPKERFSAEFPKEGPSILRIQQVVRGDSAAYFCASSQGTTTYFNEQFFGPGTRLTVL.

The chain joins TRBV12-3 or TRBV12-4 to TRBJ2-7; 7 bases are a match to TRBD1. V lost 7 bases to trimming and J lost 4 bases; unmatched junction nucleotides: 7. The CDR3 extends over 13 amino acids. For the CDR3, the DNA is TGTGCCAGCAAAACAGGGGAACGTTACGAGCAGTACTTC. This encodes CASKTGERYEQYF.

The chain combines TRBV5-4 with TRBJ2-3; the D is unclear. The ends were cut back, 0 bases at V and 5 bases at J, with 13 bases in the middle. CDR3 length: 15 amino acids. The germline CDR1 and CDR2 sequences are SGHNT and YYREEE (reference sequence). CDR3 amino acids: CASSLGAGVGDTQYF. CDR3 DNA: TGTGCCAGCAGCTTGGGGGCAGGCGTGGGAGATACGCAGTATTTT. The full variable domain, its missing parts supplied by reference TRBV5-4 and TRBJ2-3, is ETGVTQSPTHLIKTRGQQVTLRCSSQSGHNTVSWYQQALGQGPQFIFQYYREEENGRGNFPPRFSGLQFPNYSSELNVNALELDDSALYLCASSLGAGVGDTQYFGPGTRLTVL.

This chain uses TRBV18 with TRBJ2-1; 10 bases align to TRBD1. CDR1 is KGHSH and CDR2 is LQKENI in the germline V gene. After removal of 3 bases from V and 7 bases from J, the junction contained 9 bases not matched to a gene. The CDR3 consists of 16 residues. CDR3 DNA: TGTGCCAGCTCACCTGATCCAGGGACAGGGGTTAATGAGCAGTTCTTC. This sequence encodes CASSPDPGTGVNEQFF.

The chain is built from TRBV27 and TRBJ1-5; a weak D match, TRBD1 (5 bases). Germline CDR1 is MNHEY and CDR2 is SMNVEV (reference sequence). The CDR3 length is 14 residues. The ends were cut back, 2 bases at V and 4 bases at J, with 9 bases in the middle. CDR3 nucleotide sequence: TGTGCCAGCAGTTTACGGGGGACGAATCAGCCCCAGCATTTT. It yields the protein CASSLRGTNQPQHF.

The chain employs TRBV12-5 and TRBJ2-5; D possibly corresponds to TRBD2 (6 bases). The CDR3 length is 17 residues. Germline CDR1 reads LGHNT; CDR2 reads FRNRAP. Trimming removed 5 bases at V and 4 bases at J, with 23 bases between. CDR3 protein: CASGGRTEGLRLETQYF. In nucleotides, the CDR3 is TGTGCTAGTGGTGGCCGTACTGAAGGACTAAGGTTAGAGACCCAGTACTTC.

The chain couples TRBV27 to TRBJ1-3; 8 nucleotides match TRBD1. V dropped 5 bases and J dropped 2; count of bases not matched to a gene: 8. The CDR3 covers 16 residues. Germline lookup yields CDR1 MNHEY and CDR2 SMNVEV (reference sequence). This chain's CDR3 is CASSPDRGVAGNTIYF. The CDR3 region has the DNA TGTGCCAGCAGTCCCGACAGGGGAGTAGCTGGAAACACCATATATTTT.